This TCR beta chain came from a study of T cell responses to AZD1222 COVID-19 vaccine. Of note for this clone: Its target is unknown.

Trimming removed 6 bases at V and 1 base at J, with 8 bases between. There are 13 residues in the CDR3. Study results and caveats: Clonal diversity was possibly underestimated, and white British individuals and females predominated among donors. The CD4 TCRs associated with vaccination extended across spike and predominated at 160-218 and 743-854. Vaccination with two AZD1222 doses was followed by a rise in Spike-specific TCR breadth and depth.

Assay: immunoSEQ multiplex PCR; the TCRdb copy retains only in-frame clones and omits some. Of about 200,000 clones listed, roughly 92% were seen once; the top ten hold 1%. Material: peripheral blood, obtained 28 days after the second AZD1222 dose. The sequence was obtained from an adult who received the AZD1222 COVID-19 vaccine. The genes are TRBV12-3 or TRBV12-4 and TRBJ2-3, with D perhaps TRBD1 (5 bases). The chain's CDR3 is CASRLTGTDTQYF. The CDR3 DNA reads TGTGCCAGCAGACTGACAGGCACAGATACGCAGTATTTT.